This TCR beta chain is from a study of blood T cell repertoires in COVID-19. For the study at large: Samples of COVID-19 (acute and convalescent) were obtained from the United States, Italy and Spain. T cells, B-cell-depleted T cells, or PBMCs provided the cDNA or gDNA that served as material.

In the original processing: Amplification of reference gene primers was used by the study to estimate nucleated cell counts. Assay used: immunoSEQ multiplex PCR; TCRdb lists only in-frame clones, some missing. The V and J calls and clone size were taken over from that table, and D and trimming were inferred from the DNA. The top ten clones hold 3.5% to 4% of a sample with tens of thousands of clones, approximately 87% of them seen once. The V end lost 7 bases, the J end lost 13 bases, and 19 bases lay between the germline ends. This CDR3 contains 13 residues. This chain uses TRBV12-3 or TRBV12-4 with TRBJ2-2, with D possibly matching TRBD1 (6 bases). This receptor was obtained from a human donor in a cohort sampled during active COVID-19. Sample: peripheral blood. CDR3 sequence: CASNAIQGRVLFF. The CDR3 coding sequence is TGTGCCAGCAATGCCATACAGGGAAGGGTGCTGTTTTTT.